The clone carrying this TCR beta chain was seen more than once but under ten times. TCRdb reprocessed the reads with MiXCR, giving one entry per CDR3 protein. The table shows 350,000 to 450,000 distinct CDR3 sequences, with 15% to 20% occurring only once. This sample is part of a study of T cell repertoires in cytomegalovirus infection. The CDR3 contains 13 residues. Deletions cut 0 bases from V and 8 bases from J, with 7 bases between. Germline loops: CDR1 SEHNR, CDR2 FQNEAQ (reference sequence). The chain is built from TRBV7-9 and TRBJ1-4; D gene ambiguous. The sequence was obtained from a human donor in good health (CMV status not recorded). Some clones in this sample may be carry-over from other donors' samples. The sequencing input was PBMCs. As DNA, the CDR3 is TGTGCCAGCAGCTTAGCCCCGAAGGAAAAACTGTTTTTT. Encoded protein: CASSLAPKEKLFF. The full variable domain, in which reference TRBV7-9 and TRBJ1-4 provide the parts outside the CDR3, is DTGVSQNPRHKITKRGQNVTFRCDPISEHNRLYWYRQTLGQGPEFLTYFQNEAQLEKSRLLSDRFSAERPKGSFSTLEIQRTEQGDSAMYLCASSLAPKEKLFFGSGTQLSVL.